The entry below describes one T cell receptor (beta chain). Its antigen is not known. The source of the sample is a study of T cell responses to AZD1222 COVID-19 vaccine. Deletions cut 2 bases from V and 3 bases from J, with 6 bases between. Looked up from germline, CDR1 is SGHNT and CDR2 is YENEEA. The CDR3 covers 13 residues. Points from the study as a whole: Spike-specific TCR breadth rose after two AZD1222 doses, and depth rose as well. Donors, mostly white British, included more females; clonal diversity was possibly underestimated. Nearly half of spike-specific TCRs reportedly go after variant regions that carry no mutations. CD4 TCRs covered the whole spike, strongest at regions 160-218 and 743-854.

Libraries were prepared by immunoSEQ multiplex PCR; TCRdb keeps only in-frame clonotypes and omits some of them. The repertoire consists of 95,000 to 150,000 clones, with approximately 85% occurring once and the leading ten covering less than 5.5%. The receptor was isolated from an adult who received the AZD1222 COVID-19 vaccine. The chain carries TRBV11-3 and TRBJ2-3; D remains ambiguous. Source: peripheral blood, taken 28 days after the second AZD1222 dose. The CDR3 region has the DNA TGTGCCAGCAGCTTAAGGAGAACAGATACGCAGTATTTT. It codes for CASSLRRTDTQYF.